What follows are 20 T cell receptor beta chains derived from one specimen sequenced in a study of shared clonotypes between healthy human individuals. The protocol was immunoSEQ multiplex PCR, while the TCRdb copy is restricted to in-frame clones and leaves out a portion. This table has about 710,000 clones, 55% to 80% appearing once. Input material: memory CD4+ T cells sorted from blood. The subset was: CD45RA-negative fraction. All receptors derive from a woman younger than 45 in good health.

The rearrangement joins TRBV7-9 to TRBJ2-3; 10 positions match TRBD1. Germline loops: CDR1 SEHNR, CDR2 FQNEAQ (reference sequence). The CDR3 extends over 19 amino acids. V shed 1 base, J shed 2 bases, and the junction held 12 bases outside the gene matches. CDR3 sequence reads: CASSLGAGTGENNTDTQYF. Here the CDR3 DNA reads TGTGCCAGCAGCTTAGGGGCGGGGACAGGGGAAAACAACACAGATACGCAGTATTTT.

This clone was counted between two and nine times. The junction does not match germline at one end; this may be a read error. V gene TRBV2 combines with J gene TRBJ1-5; maybe TRBD1 (6 bases). Germline V CDR1 and CDR2: SNHLY, FYNNEI. The CDR3 extends over 14 amino acids. CDR3 sequence: CASREDRKNQPQHF. The CDR3 nucleotides are TGTGCCAGCAGAGAAGACAGGAAGAATCAGCCCCAGCATTTT. The variable domain in full, completed from reference TRBV2 and TRBJ1-5, reads EPEVTQTPSHQVTQMGQEVILRCVPISNHLYFYWYRQILGQKVEFLVSFYNNEISEKSEIFDDQFSVERPDGSNFTLKIRSTKLEDSAMYFCASREDRKNQPQHFGDGTRLSIL.

J is TRBJ2-7 and V is TRBV5-1; 7 bases are a match to TRBD1. The CDR3 is 15 amino acids. Per germline, CDR1 SGHRS and CDR2 YFSETQ. After removal of 4 bases from V and 6 bases from J, the junction contained 13 bases not matched to a gene. The CDR3 protein is CASSPGTEGTGEQYF. CDR3 DNA sequence: TGCGCCAGCAGCCCGGGGACAGAGGGTACAGGCGAGCAGTACTTC.

The chain has TRBV11-2 and TRBJ2-5, with D possibly being TRBD1 or TRBD2 (5 bases each). The germline gives CDR1 SGHAT, CDR2 FQNNGV. Between the trimmed V and J ends, which lost 1 base and 5 bases, there was a span of 11 bases. The CDR3 extends over 14 amino acids. CDR3 sequence: CASSLGGSRETQYF. The DNA of the CDR3 is TGTGCCAGCAGCTTAGGGGGGTCGCGCGAGACCCAGTACTTC.

This clone was counted between two and nine times. V and J are TRBV5-6 and TRBJ2-3; D not resolved. The CDR3 consists of 14 residues. CDR1 and CDR2 (germline): SGHDT, YYEEEE. The V and J ends lost 2 bases and 2 bases respectively, with 9 bases between them. The CDR3 DNA reads TGTGCCAGCAGCTTTTCGTCCACCACAGATACGCAGTATTTT. Residues: CASSFSSTTDTQYF.

The chain employs TRBV30 and TRBJ2-7; D uncertain. This CDR3 has 13 amino acids. Germline-derived CDR1 and CDR2 are GTSNPN and SVGIG (reference sequence). V was cut by 3 bases and J by 3 bases, with 12 bases left in between. CDR3 in DNA: TGTGCCTGGAGGGAAGGGTTGGGCTACGAGCAGTACTTC. Encoded protein: CAWREGLGYEQYF.

There are a few counts of this clone. This chain connects TRBV5-4 to TRBJ1-3; D unclear. V lost 2 bases and J 0 bases, leaving 15 bases between the germline ends. Germline assignment: CDR1 SGHNT and CDR2 YYREEE (reference sequence). The CDR3 totals 17 residues. CDR3 amino acids: CASSLGAAPSSGNTIYF. For the CDR3, the DNA is TGTGCCAGCAGCTTAGGAGCGGCCCCTTCCTCTGGAAACACCATATATTTT.

The rearrangement uses TRBV18 and TRBJ2-7; D possibly uses TRBD1 or TRBD2 (5 bases each). The germline V and J ends were trimmed by 5 bases and 6 bases, with 20 bases remaining between them. Germline lookup yields CDR1 KGHSH and CDR2 LQKENI. CDR3 length: 15 amino acids. CDR3 sequence reads: CASSSSRGEQGEQYF. The CDR3 nucleotides read TGTGCCAGCTCATCGAGTAGGGGAGAGCAAGGCGAGCAGTACTTC.

On this clone: A far larger clone is off by one base, so a read error is likely. V gene TRBV7-2 combines with J gene TRBJ1-1, with D hard to call. V lost 1 base and J 2 bases, leaving 5 bases between the germline ends. The V gene's germline CDR1 is SGHTA and CDR2 FQGNSA. This CDR3 is built from 13 residues. The CDR3 protein is CASSLEGNTEAFF. The CDR3 bases are TGTGCCAGCAGCTTAGAAGGAAACACTGAAGCTTTCTTT.

This clone occurred once. The chain employs TRBV30 and TRBJ2-7, with TRBD1 as a possible D gene (6 bases). The CDR3 totals 16 residues. In germline, CDR1 is GTSNPN, CDR2 SVGIG (reference sequence). Trimming removed 1 base from V and 3 bases from J, with 19 bases in between. DNA of the CDR3: TGTGCCTGGAGTGGCATTTCAAAACAGGGCCGCTACGAGCAGTACTTC. The encoded protein is CAWSGISKQGRYEQYF.

This clone was seen a single time. The chain is built from TRBV5-1 and TRBJ2-1; no reliable D call. CDR3 length equals 15 residues. In germline, CDR1 is SGHRS, CDR2 YFSETQ. V shed 8 bases and J shed 8 bases, with 23 bases lying between them. Here the CDR3 reads CASSLGGLSRDEQFF. Here the CDR3 DNA reads TGCGCCAGTTCCCTCGGCGGCCTCTCAAGGGATGAGCAGTTCTTC.

The chain has TRBV19 and TRBJ1-5, with 7 bases matching TRBD1. V shed 4 bases and J 0 bases; nucleotides not matched to a gene: 6. The CDR3 covers 16 residues. From germline, CDR1 is LNHDA and CDR2 SQIVND (reference sequence). As DNA, the CDR3 is TGTGCCAGTAGTACGTCCGGGACAGCTAGCAATCAGCCCCAGCATTTT. Translating gives CASSTSGTASNQPQHF. Full variable domain (remainder filled in from reference TRBV19 and TRBJ1-5): DGGITQSPKYLFRKEGQNVTLSCEQNLNHDAMYWYRQDPGQGLRLIYYSQIVNDFQKGDIAEGYSVSREKKESFPLTVTSAQKNPTAFYLCASSTSGTASNQPQHFGDGTRLSIL.

This clone was counted ten times or more. The same CDR3 also results from other DNA sequences found in this sample. The chain recombines TRBV5-1 with TRBJ2-1, with TRBD2 identical over 7 bases. The germline V gene has CDR1 SGHRS and CDR2 YFSETQ. Trimming took 1 base from V and 3 from J; bases not matched to a gene: 4. The CDR3 covers 15 residues. The CDR3 is CASSLSSGSYNEQFF. The CDR3 DNA follows: TGCGCCAGCAGCTTGTCTAGCGGAAGCTACAATGAGCAGTTCTTC.

This clone was seen more than once but under ten times. J is TRBJ1-1 and V is TRBV29-1, with D perhaps matching TRBD1 (6 bases). This CDR3 spans 13 amino acids. The germline V gene encodes CDR1 SQVTM and CDR2 ANQGSEA. Trimming took off 4 bases at V and 2 bases at J, with 11 bases between the two ends. The CDR3 loop is CSVARGRNTEAFF. The CDR3 DNA reads as TGCAGCGTTGCGCGGGGGCGCAACACTGAAGCTTTCTTT. Supplemented by reference TRBV29-1 and TRBJ1-1, the full variable domain reads SAVISQKPSRDICQRGTSLTIQCQVDSQVTMMFWYRQQPGQSLTLIATANQGSEATYESGFVIDKFPISRPNLTFSTLTVSNMSPEDSSIYLCSVARGRNTEAFFGQGTRLTVV.

The rearrangement joins TRBV5-4 to TRBJ2-1; possible D gene TRBD2, 6 bases. Germline V CDR1 and CDR2: SGHNT, YYREEE (reference sequence). V lost 0 bases, J lost 6 bases, and 13 bases lay in between. The CDR3 is 15 residues long. The CDR3 sequence: CASSLGREVSNEQFF. The CDR3 bases are TGTGCCAGCAGCTTGGGGCGGGAAGTGAGCAATGAGCAGTTCTTC.

As regards this clone: This sample also contains other DNA sequences that code for the same CDR3. The rearrangement joins TRBV6-5 to TRBJ1-2; no reliable D call. CDR1 and CDR2 from the germline V gene are MNHEY and SVGAGI. V was cut by 0 bases and J by 8 bases, with 10 bases left in between. This CDR3 is 13 amino acids long. CDR3 nucleotide sequence: TGTGCCAGCAGTTACTCCGGTCAGTGGGGCTACACCTTC. Protein product: CASSYSGQWGYTF.

This clone came up once. The chain is built from TRBV2 and TRBJ1-1, with 7 positions matching TRBD1. Germline V gene sequence: CDR1 SNHLY, CDR2 FYNNEI. After removal of 3 bases from V and 3 bases from J, the junction contained 4 bases not matched to a gene. The CDR3 sequence is 14 residues long. The CDR3 DNA is TGTGCCAGCAGTGACCGGGACAGTTACACTGAAGCTTTCTTT. This gives the protein CASSDRDSYTEAFF.

This clone was seen only once. The J gene is TRBJ1-2, the V gene TRBV13; D gene uncertain. V dropped 1 base and J dropped 4 bases, with 7 bases sitting between them. This CDR3 region has 13 residues. Germline-derived CDR1 and CDR2 are PRHDT and FYEKMQ (reference sequence). This chain's CDR3 is CASSLERTYGYTF. The CDR3 DNA is TGTGCCAGCAGCTTAGAACGGACCTATGGCTACACCTTC. The full variable domain, rest sourced from reference TRBV13 and TRBJ1-2, is AAGVIQSPRHLIKEKRETATLKCYPIPRHDTVYWYQQGPGQDPQFLISFYEKMQSDKGSIPDRFSAQQFSDYHSELNMSSLELGDSALYFCASSLERTYGYTFGSGTRLTVV.

As concerns this clone: In the same sample, other DNA sequences code for this CDR3. V and J are TRBV5-1 and TRBJ1-4; 8 nucleotides line up with TRBD1. V shed 0 bases, J shed 8 bases, and the junction held 6 bases outside the gene matches. The CDR3 consists of 15 residues. From germline, CDR1 is SGHRS and CDR2 YFSETQ. The DNA for the CDR3 is TGCGCCAGCAGCTTGGAAGGCAGGGGGCACGAAAAACTGTTTTTT. Its translation is CASSLEGRGHEKLFF.

This sequence joins TRBV5-6 and TRBJ1-3; D not certain. Between the trimmed V and J ends, which lost 0 bases and 0 bases, there was a span of 10 bases. Germline V gene lookup returns CDR1 SGHDT and CDR2 YYEEEE. The CDR3 extends over 16 amino acids. The CDR3 sequence is CASSLVAGDSGNTIYF. The CDR3 DNA follows: TGTGCCAGCAGCTTGGTTGCCGGAGACTCTGGAAACACCATATATTTT.